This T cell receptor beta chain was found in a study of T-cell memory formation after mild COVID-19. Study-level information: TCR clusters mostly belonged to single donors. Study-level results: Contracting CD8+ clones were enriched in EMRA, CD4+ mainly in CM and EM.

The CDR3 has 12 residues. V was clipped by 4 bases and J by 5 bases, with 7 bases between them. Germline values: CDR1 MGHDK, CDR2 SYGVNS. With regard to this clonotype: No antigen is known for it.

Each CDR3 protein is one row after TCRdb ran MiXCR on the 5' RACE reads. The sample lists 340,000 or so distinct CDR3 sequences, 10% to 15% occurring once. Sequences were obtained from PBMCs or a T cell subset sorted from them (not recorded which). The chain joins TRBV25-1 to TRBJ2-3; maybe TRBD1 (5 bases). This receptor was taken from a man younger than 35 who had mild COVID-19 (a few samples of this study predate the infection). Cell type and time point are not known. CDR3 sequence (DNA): TGTGCCAGCAGTGCAGGGCAAGATACGCAGTATTTT. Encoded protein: CASSAGQDTQYF.